The 25 T cell receptor beta chains given below trace back to one sample, sequenced in a study of cytomegalovirus exposure and HLA in healthy donors. It was with 60 Vbeta and 13 Jbeta primers that the PCR ran. Clones were read by immunoSEQ multiplex PCR, and TCRdb kept only the in-frame ones, dropping some. The data contain approximately 72,000 clones, approximately 70% of them singletons. The sample was PBMCs. The receptors were sampled from a middle-aged man in good health and CMV-seropositive.

The count of this clone is one. The rearrangement joins TRBV21-1 to TRBJ1-5; TRBD1, the table's D call, lacks a check against the DNA. TRBV21-1 corresponds to a pseudogene. The CDR3 extends over 16 amino acids. The CDR3 nucleotides read TGTGCCAGCAGCAAAGGTCGCGGACAGGGAGATCAGCCCCAGCATTTT. It specifies CASSKGRGQGDQPQHF.

This clone was counted between two and nine times. The junction and the germline gene differ at one end; a read error may be behind it. CDR3 residues: CASSSPGSSNPEAFF. Written as DNA, the CDR3 is TGTGCCAGCAGTTCGCCAGGGTCTTCGAACCCTGAAGCTTTCTTT. The J gene is TRBJ1-1, the V gene TRBV28, with D perhaps TRBD1 (5 bases). The CDR3 loop spans 15 amino acids. Germline CDR1 and CDR2: MDHEN and SYDVKM.

J is TRBJ1-1 and V is TRBV4-1; TRBD1 might be the D (5 bases). Between the trimmed V and J ends, which lost 0 bases and 4 bases, there was a span of 12 bases. The CDR3 totals 15 residues. From germline, CDR1 is MGHRA and CDR2 YSYEKL. The CDR3: CASSQESGASTEAFF. The DNA of the CDR3 is TGCGCCAGCAGCCAAGAGAGTGGGGCGTCCACTGAAGCTTTCTTT.

There are a few counts of this clone. J is TRBJ1-1 and V is TRBV4-1; no firm D call. Germline values: CDR1 MGHRA, CDR2 YSYEKL. There are 14 residues in the CDR3. Trimming cost V 0 bases and J 1 base, with 6 bases left between them. The CDR3 nucleotides are TGCGCCAGCAGCCAAGAAACACAGAACACTGAAGCTTTCTTT. Protein product: CASSQETQNTEAFF.

This clone was counted a single time. The chain carries TRBV28 and TRBJ2-1; 8 nucleotides match TRBD2. Germline V gives CDR1 MDHEN, CDR2 SYDVKM. V trimming: 2 bases; J trimming: 10 bases; junction bases outside the gene matches: 13. The CDR3 is 16 amino acids. CDR3 in amino acids: CASSLRKGLVAREQFF. The DNA for the CDR3 is TGTGCCAGCAGTTTAAGGAAGGGACTAGTTGCCCGCGAGCAGTTCTTC.

The sample holds a few counts of this clone. The V and J genes are TRBV9 and TRBJ2-2; D uncertain. The CDR3 is 14 amino acids. Trimming shortened V by 0 bases and J by 4 bases, and 7 bases separated the two germline ends. From germline, CDR1 is SGDLS and CDR2 YYNGEE. CDR3: CASSVGEFTGELFF. The CDR3 DNA reads TGTGCCAGCAGCGTAGGCGAGTTCACCGGGGAGCTGTTTTTT.

The rearrangement uses TRBV29-1 and TRBJ2-2; 8 nucleotides align to TRBD2. V gave up 3 bases and J gave up 0 bases; unmatched junction bases: 6. This CDR3 region has 16 residues. CDR1 and CDR2 (germline): SQVTM, ANQGSEA. For the CDR3, the DNA is TGCAGCGTTGAGGGTAGCGGGGCCACGAACACCGGGGAGCTGTTTTTT. It yields the protein CSVEGSGATNTGELFF.

The V and J genes are TRBV19 and TRBJ2-3; 9 bases map to TRBD2. This CDR3 region has 18 residues. V shed 7 bases and J 3 bases; nucleotides not matched to a gene: 17. CDR1 and CDR2 (germline): LNHDA, SQIVND (reference sequence). The CDR3 sequence: CASTPPLGRGGVTDTQYF. The CDR3 region has the DNA TGTGCCAGTACCCCTCCGTTGGGGCGGGGGGGCGTGACAGATACGCAGTATTTT.

The chain couples TRBV18 to TRBJ1-6; D is undetermined. This CDR3 has 16 residues. Per the germline V gene, CDR1 is KGHSH and CDR2 is LQKENI. The V end was cut by 2 bases, the J end by 2 bases, with 10 bases between. The CDR3 spells CASSPIGVTYNSPLHF. CDR3 nucleotide sequence: TGTGCCAGCTCACCAATCGGGGTCACCTATAATTCACCCCTCCACTTT.

The V call is TRBV5-1, the J call TRBJ2-3; 9 bases are a match to TRBD2. V trimming: 0 bases; J trimming: 1 base; junction bases outside the gene matches: 0. Germline V lookup: CDR1 SGHRS, CDR2 YFSETQ. This CDR3 region has 15 residues. The CDR3 coding sequence is TGCGCCAGCAGCTTGGGACTAGCGGGCACAGATACGCAGTATTTT. Protein sequence: CASSLGLAGTDTQYF.

The V call is TRBV30, the J call TRBJ2-1; 8 nucleotides line up with TRBD1. This CDR3 has 16 amino acids. V shed 4 bases, J shed 0 bases, and the junction held 8 bases outside the gene matches. The germline V gene has CDR1 GTSNPN and CDR2 SVGIG (reference sequence). The CDR3 sequence: CAWNLHRGSSYNEQFF. The CDR3 nucleotides read TGTGCCTGGAACCTTCACAGGGGGAGCTCCTACAATGAGCAGTTCTTC.

The rearrangement uses TRBV5-4 and TRBJ2-3; 9 bases line up with TRBD1. J was trimmed by 0 bases and V by 2 bases; bases with no gene match: 4. The germline V gene encodes CDR1 SGHNT and CDR2 YYREEE (reference sequence). This CDR3 is built from 16 residues. CDR3 residues: CASSFRQGGSTDTQYF. Here the CDR3 DNA reads TGTGCCAGCAGCTTCCGACAGGGGGGGAGCACAGATACGCAGTATTTT.

This clone occurred a few times. CDR3 residues: CASSEGTGINYGYTF. CDR3 sequence (DNA): TGTGCCAGCAGTGAAGGGACAGGGATCAACTATGGCTACACCTTC. The chain carries TRBV6-1 and TRBJ1-2; 8 bases match TRBD1. The CDR3 is 15 amino acids. J was trimmed by 2 bases and V by 1 base; bases with no gene match: 3. Looked up from germline, CDR1 is MNHNS and CDR2 is SASEGT.

The chain uses TRBV28 and TRBJ2-5; D is perhaps TRBD2 (7 bases). The germline V gene has CDR1 MDHEN and CDR2 SYDVKM. The CDR3 has 14 amino acids. V was trimmed by 6 bases and J by 7 bases, leaving 18 bases between them. CDR3 nucleotides: TGTGCCAGCAGAAGGGACATCCCGGGGGGGACCCAGTACTTC. It codes for CASRRDIPGGTQYF.

The chain combines TRBV7-8 with TRBJ2-5, with D possibly matching TRBD2 (6 bases). Germline CDR1 and CDR2: SGHVS and FQNEAQ. The CDR3 is made up of 15 amino acids. V lost 4 bases and J lost 5, with 17 bases in between. CDR3 DNA sequence: TGTGCCAGCAGCTCGTTCGGGGCGGGGAGGGAGACCCAGTACTTC. Translating it yields CASSSFGAGRETQYF.

This chain links TRBV5-1 with TRBJ2-5; 7 nucleotides align to TRBD2. The J call is uncertain, as TRBJ2-7 better fits the DNA end. Per the germline V gene, CDR1 is SGHRS and CDR2 is YFSETQ. The CDR3 contains 14 residues. In nucleotides, the CDR3 is TGCGCCAGCACCGACCCTCGGGGGGTTGGCGAGCAGTACTTC. Translation gives CASTDPRGVGEQYF.

The chain recombines TRBV12-5 with TRBJ2-2; 7 nucleotides line up with TRBD1. Germline V gene sequence: CDR1 LGHNT, CDR2 FRNRAP. The CDR3 loop spans 16 amino acids. V lost 5 bases and J lost 1; bases outside the gene matches: 7. The CDR3 reads CASGTGQHLNTGELFF. The CDR3 nucleotides read TGTGCTAGTGGTACGGGACAGCATTTGAACACCGGGGAGCTGTTTTTT.

V is TRBV5-8 and J is TRBJ1-1; tentatively, D is TRBD1 (5 bases). The CDR3 totals 15 residues. The germline V gene encodes CDR1 SGHTS and CDR2 YDEGEE. The V end was cut by 0 bases, the J end by 5 bases, with 14 bases between. Here the CDR3 reads CASSLASGAWTEAFF. The CDR3 nucleotides read TGTGCCAGCAGCTTGGCGTCTGGGGCTTGGACTGAAGCTTTCTTT.

Here the CDR3 reads CASSYTGGIHEQYF. The DNA of the CDR3 is TGTGCCAGCAGTTACACAGGGGGCATACACGAGCAGTACTTC. This rearrangement joins TRBV6-6 to TRBJ2-7; 9 bases match TRBD1. The germline V gene has CDR1 MNHNY and CDR2 SVGAGI (reference sequence). The ends lost 2 bases at V and 5 bases at J; junction bases unmatched: 4. The CDR3 length is 14 residues.

J is TRBJ1-6 and V is TRBV11-3; D may be TRBD1 (5 bases). The germline V gene has CDR1 SGHNT and CDR2 YENEEA. The V end lost 3 bases, the J end lost 5 bases, and 17 bases lay between the germline ends. The CDR3 is made up of 17 amino acids. This CDR3 reads CASSFRFAGPNNSPLHF. The CDR3 DNA reads TGTGCCAGCAGCTTTCGGTTTGCAGGGCCTAATAATTCACCCCTCCACTTT.

The genes are TRBV30 and TRBJ1-5, with 9 bases fitting TRBD1. Germline CDR1 GTSNPN, CDR2 SVGIG (reference sequence). This CDR3 spans 15 amino acids. V lost 5 bases to trimming and J lost 6 bases; unmatched junction nucleotides: 11. Written as DNA, the CDR3 is TGTGCCTGGCCTAAGACAGGGGGTAAAGGTCAGCCCCAGCATTTT. It is translated as CAWPKTGGKGQPQHF.

Remarks on this clone: At the DNA level, this CDR3 is encoded by other sequences in the same sample as well. The chain combines TRBV5-1 with TRBJ1-1; tentative D call: TRBD1 (6 bases). The germline gives CDR1 SGHRS, CDR2 YFSETQ. Trimming left V 3 bases short and J 1 base short, with 10 bases between. The CDR3 is made up of 14 amino acids. The CDR3 loop reads CASSSGQPNTEAFF. The CDR3, as DNA: TGCGCCAGCAGCTCAGGACAGCCGAACACTGAAGCTTTCTTT. The whole variable domain, remainder taken from reference TRBV5-1 and TRBJ1-1, is KAGVTQTPRYLIKTRGQQVTLSCSPISGHRSVSWYQQTPGQGLQFLFEYFSETQRNKGNFPGRFSGRQFSNSRSEMNVSTLELGDSALYLCASSSGQPNTEAFFGQGTRLTVV.

This sequence joins TRBV7-8 and TRBJ2-5, with D possibly TRBD2 on 5 matching bases. Germline loops: CDR1 SGHVS, CDR2 FQNEAQ. This CDR3 is built from 13 residues. Trimming shortened V by 3 bases and J by 2 bases, and 7 bases separated the two germline ends. CDR3 DNA: TGTGCCAGCAGCTTCCAGCGGCAAGAGACCCAGTACTTC. Amino acids: CASSFQRQETQYF.

This clone was recorded a few times. The CDR3 region is CASSLGGVRGFTEAFF. In nucleotides, the CDR3 is TGTGCCAGCAGCTTAGGGGGGGTCCGGGGGTTCACTGAAGCTTTCTTT. V is TRBV7-8 and J is TRBJ1-1; D perhaps matches TRBD1 (5 bases). Germline lookup yields CDR1 SGHVS and CDR2 FQNEAQ. The CDR3 runs 16 residues. V dropped 1 base and J dropped 4 bases, with 16 bases sitting between them.

The J gene is TRBJ2-2, the V gene TRBV10-3, with 8 bases fitting TRBD1. After removal of 0 bases from V and 7 bases from J, the junction contained 4 bases not matched to a gene. Per the germline V gene, CDR1 is ENHRY and CDR2 is SYGVKD. The CDR3 extends over 15 amino acids. The CDR3 nucleotides read TGTGCCATCAGTGAGTCGCCAGGGGGCATCGGGGAGCTGTTTTTT. Encoded protein: CAISESPGGIGELFF.